This T cell receptor beta chain derives from a study of human T cells and chemical hapten exposure (dated by TCRdb to 2020 to 2023). As for the study more broadly: For sensitization, 2% DPC in acetone was applied to a roughly 2 cm by roughly 2 cm area of upper inner arm skin. Alopecia areata with under or over 50% scalp involvement, alopecia totalis and alopecia universalis were represented in the patient cohort, which was mostly female. Patch tests used Finn chambers with 0.01% DPC on the upper back, scored after 6 days by International Contact Dermatitis Research Group standards. The libraries were sequenced as a pool, and the TCR yield per sample differed mostly because of small variations in library volumes within the pool. In alopecia patients, the study followed how the peripheral blood TCR repertoire changed in vivo over primary and secondary sensitization to diphenylcyclopropenone (DPC), a hapten. Throughout the study period of around 25 weeks, patients also received therapeutic DPC doses to the scalp every week. Blood was sampled from patients pre-sensitization (week 0) and at 2, 6 and about 24 weeks after DPC sensitization. Blood for TCR sequencing was provided by twenty-nine alopecia patients at one to four time points (pre-sensitization, 2, 6 and 24 weeks). The study at large found these results: Repeated subsampling changed both the strength of the expansion versus patch-test correlation and the threshold at which the correlation became significant. No change with DPC sensitization was found in the number of TCRs above 1 in 1000 frequency, and no evidence of global repertoire structure alterations was found. Patch test score correlated positively with the number of PT1 expanded TCRs, reaching significance at thresholds 8, 16 and 32 but not at 4. All patients had alopecia, a presumed autoimmune disease, so their immune response might differ from that of healthy individuals. Significantly more large CDR3 similarity clusters were formed by expanded TCRs than by pre-sensitization or healthy control sets, consistent with antigen-driven responses.

In the paper's terms, the time point label means: patch test 2, 6 weeks after DPC sensitization. This sample's treatment or condition label indicates: therapeutic diphenylcyclopropenone sensitization with weekly scalp DPC. Blood at each patch-test visit was drawn before the patch test was applied. To be eligible, patients had to be aged 18 to 70, diagnosed with alopecia and judged suitable for DPC therapy, while pregnant patients were excluded. Unfractionated whole blood was collected in Tempus Blood RNA tubes, and total RNA was extracted from that blood. This clonotype turned up a few times. The specificity of this receptor is unknown. Base qualities are missing; no much larger clone stands one base away. Library preparation used RACE. TCRdb shows the sequencer as NextSeq 500. Library preparation attached unique molecular identifiers to individual cDNA molecules for quantitative, reproducible TCR counting. From each blood RNA sample, both TCR alpha and TCR beta chains were sequenced. The study's own analysis went as follows. Samples had a median of 95,638 TCRs, with a range from roughly 23,224 to 750,000. The Decombinator software suite was used to annotate the V, J and CDR3 of the TCR reads. To make PS versus PT1 abundance plots, every sample was subsampled to the same number of TCRs (28,000). Expanded TCRs were defined as absent before sensitization and observed at least eight times at the 2-week time point. TCRdb itself trimmed the public reads at Q25 with fastp, ran MiXCR and retained productive beta chains. Records with the same CDR3 protein are collapsed into one entry carrying the most frequent genes and DNA. The V and J calls and clone size are TCRdb's, not the authors'. Within this sample are tens of thousands of distinct CDR3 sequences, with roughly 11% of them counted one time only. Over 2% of the sample lies in the top ten.

This material consisted of whole blood, taken in connection with sensitization to the hapten diphenylcyclopropenone (DPC). The clonotype was recovered from a man between 40 and 49 years old with alopecia areata. Some clones in this sample may be carry-over from other donors' samples.

The CDR3 is CASSLLDSYEQYV. The nucleotides read TGTGCCAGCAGCTTACTTGACAGCTACGAGCAGTACGTC. The sequence joins TRBV11-1 to TRBJ2-7, and the D gene may be TRBD1, 5 bases matching. Based on the germline V gene (reference sequence), the CDR1 and CDR2 sequences are SGHAT and FQDESV. V and J are truncated by 2 bases and 3 bases respectively, leaving an intervening sequence of 8 bases. Inclusive of the bounding cysteine and valine, the CDR3 is 13 residues long. CDR3 DNA only is kept here, 39 bases in frame from base 1.